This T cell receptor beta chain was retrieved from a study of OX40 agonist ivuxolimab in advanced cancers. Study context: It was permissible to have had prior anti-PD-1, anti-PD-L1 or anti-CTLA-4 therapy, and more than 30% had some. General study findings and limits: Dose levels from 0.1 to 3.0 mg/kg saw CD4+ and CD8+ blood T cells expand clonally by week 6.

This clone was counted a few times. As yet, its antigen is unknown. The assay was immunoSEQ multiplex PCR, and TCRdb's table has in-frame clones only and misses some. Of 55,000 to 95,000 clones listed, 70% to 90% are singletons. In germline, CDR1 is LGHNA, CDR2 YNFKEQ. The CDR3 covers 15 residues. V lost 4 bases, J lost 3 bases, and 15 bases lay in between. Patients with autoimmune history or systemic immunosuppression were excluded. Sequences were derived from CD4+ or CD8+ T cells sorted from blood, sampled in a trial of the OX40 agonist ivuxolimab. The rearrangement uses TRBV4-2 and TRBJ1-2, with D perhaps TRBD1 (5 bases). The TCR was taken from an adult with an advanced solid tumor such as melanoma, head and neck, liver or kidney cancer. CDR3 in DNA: TGTGCCAGCAGCCCTAGCCGGGGCAGGGACTATGGCTACACCTTC. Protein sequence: CASSPSRGRDYGYTF.